This TCR beta chain was identified in a study of T cell repertoires in cytomegalovirus infection. At the level of the study: CMV epitopes in the study were HLA-C-restricted (recently identified) and HLA-B-restricted (well studied). Public TCR beta signature analysis indicated the presence of both CMV infection and matching HLA type.

This clonotype was recorded many times. Its target is unknown. Study-wide results and limits: Identification of carriers of CMV plus the relevant HLA was performed using cumulative public TCR beta family frequency. CMV-specific TCR beta clonotypes restricted by HLA-C were the ones dominating the ex vivo response.

TCRdb analysed the reads with MiXCR anew, one entry per CDR3 protein. The data contain 45,000 to 55,000 distinct CDR3 sequences, roughly 19% of them singletons. Trimming took 4 bases from V and 7 from J, leaving 7 bases between them. The germline gives CDR1 SGHTA, CDR2 FQGNSA. The CDR3 sequence is 12 residues long. This TCR was sampled from a human donor in good health (CMV status not recorded). Some clones in this sample may be carry-over from other donors' samples. The chain recombines TRBV7-2 with TRBJ1-4, with D possibly TRBD1 on 5 matching bases. Sequencing was performed on CD8+ T cells from cultured PBMCs, taken from culture after CMV antigen stimulation. The CDR3 is CASSSQGEKLFF. The CDR3 nucleotides read TGTGCCAGCAGCTCGCAGGGTGAAAAACTGTTTTTT.